These T cell receptor beta chains were read from a single sample in a study of OX40 agonist ivuxolimab in advanced cancers. Here immunoSEQ multiplex PCR was the method, and the copy in TCRdb shows in-frame clones only, minus some. The sample holds some 37,000 clones, approximately 78% seen once. The sample consisted of CD4+ or CD8+ T cells sorted from blood, taken in a trial of the OX40 agonist ivuxolimab. The receptors shown here come from an adult with an advanced solid tumor such as melanoma, head and neck, liver or kidney cancer. Each CDR3 is given with its conserved first and last residue. The order of the fields is J gene, V gene, CDR3 length, clone size, D gene, CDR3 protein, CDR3 DNA. A D gene is named only where the DNA matches it firmly. Part of the rows lack a size; the others show once, few, many or a class for expanded clones.

>TRBJ2-7|TRBV11-3|13|NA|NA
CASSSDNSYEQYF
TGTGCCAGCAGCTCGGACAACTCCTACGAGCAGTACTTC
>TRBJ2-3|TRBV14|13|NA|NA
CASSLELTDTQYF
TGTGCCAGCAGCCTGGAACTCACAGATACGCAGTATTTT
>TRBJ2-7|TRBV7-9|11|NA|NA
CASSLEYEQYF
TGTGCCAGCAGCTTAGAATACGAGCAGTACTTC
>TRBJ2-1|TRBV29-1|13|few|NA
CSGGPGDNNEQFF
TGCAGCGGTGGCCCGGGAGACAACAATGAGCAGTTCTTC
>TRBJ2-2|TRBV7-3|20|NA|TRBD2
CASSLRAAGALGINTGELFF
TGTGCCAGCAGCTTAAGGGCAGCGGGAGCTTTAGGCATAAACACCGGGGAGCTGTTTTTT
>TRBJ2-5|TRBV28|15|NA|NA
CASSSGGTGQETQYF
TGTGCCAGCAGCTCTGGGGGTACGGGTCAAGAGACCCAGTACTTC
>TRBJ2-1|TRBV19|16|few|NA
CASSDKGSPTYDEQFF
TGTGCCAGTAGCGACAAGGGGTCACCCACTTATGATGAGCAGTTCTTC
>TRBJ1-2|TRBV10-2|19|NA|NA
CASSESQYFRRGSPYGYTF
TGCGCCAGCAGTGAGTCTCAGTATTTTCGACGCGGCAGCCCCTATGGCTACACCTTC
>TRBJ1-2|TRBV29-1|14|NA|NA
CSAGGSPPNYGYTF
TGCAGCGCTGGGGGGAGTCCTCCTAACTATGGCTACACCTTC
>TRBJ1-4|TRBV28|13|once|NA
CASSSRPIEKLFF
TGTGCCAGCAGTTCTAGACCTATTGAAAAACTGTTTTTT
>TRBJ1-5|TRBV19|15|NA|NA
CASSITGSRGQPQHF
TGTGCCAGTAGTATCACCGGGTCACGAGGACAGCCCCAGCATTTT
>TRBJ1-4|TRBV7-2|14|NA|NA
CASSLVRANEKLFF
TGTGCCAGCAGCTTGGTACGGGCTAATGAAAAACTGTTTTTT
>TRBJ1-2|TRBV28|12|NA|NA
CASSLRTNGYTF
TGTGCCAGCAGTTTAAGGACAAATGGCTACACCTTC
>TRBJ1-5|TRBV2|14|NA|NA
CASSDRQVNQPQHF
TGTGCCAGCAGTGATCGGCAGGTTAATCAGCCCCAGCATTTT
>TRBJ2-1|TRBV18|15|once|TRBD2
CASSLTSGDVNEQFF
TGTGCCAGCTCGCTAACTAGCGGGGATGTCAATGAGCAGTTCTTC
>TRBJ1-1|TRBV29-1|12|NA|NA
CSVAFLNTEAFF
TGCAGCGTCGCCTTCCTGAACACTGAAGCTTTCTTT
>TRBJ2-7|TRBV5-1|15|NA|TRBD2
CASSPDPGLAVEQYF
TGCGCCAGCAGCCCAGACCCGGGACTAGCGGTCGAGCAGTACTTC
>TRBJ1-4|TRBV28|14|NA|NA
CASVPGQFNEKLFF
TGTGCCAGCGTCCCTGGACAATTTAATGAAAAACTGTTTTTT
>TRBJ1-5|TRBV30|13|NA|NA
CAWSEGQHQPQHF
TGTGCCTGGAGTGAGGGGCAACATCAGCCCCAGCATTTT
>TRBJ1-1|TRBV7-2|14|NA|NA
CASSLEYGDTEAFF
TGTGCCAGCAGCTTAGAGTACGGGGACACTGAAGCTTTCTTT
>TRBJ2-3|TRBV29-1|15|NA|TRBD1
CSVGGGQGPADTQYF
TGCAGCGTTGGGGGTGGACAGGGTCCCGCAGATACGCAGTATTTT
>TRBJ2-1|TRBV27|19|NA|TRBD2
CASSLTPGTSVNSYNEQFF
TGTGCCAGCAGTCTGACGCCCGGGACTAGCGTTAACTCCTACAATGAGCAGTTCTTC
>TRBJ2-3|TRBV28|16|NA|NA
CASSSPRGGSTDTQYF
TGTGCCAGCAGTTCCCCCCGAGGGGGTAGCACAGATACGCAGTATTTT
>TRBJ2-1|TRBV7-2|12|NA|NA
CASSRRRDEQFF
TGTGCCAGCAGCCGGCGACGTGATGAGCAGTTCTTC
>TRBJ1-6|TRBV4-3|17|NA|TRBD1
CASSSTGQAPYNSPLHF
TGCGCCAGCAGCTCCACTGGACAGGCCCCCTATAATTCACCCCTCCACTTT
>TRBJ2-3|TRBV7-3|13|many|TRBD2
CASSSGLSDTQYF
TGTGCCAGCAGCTCGGGACTATCAGATACGCAGTATTTT
>TRBJ1-1|TRBV10-3|15|NA|NA
CAISEGRGPNTEAFF
TGTGCCATCAGTGAAGGGCGAGGGCCGAACACTGAAGCTTTCTTT
>TRBJ2-1|TRBV2|13|NA|TRBD2
CASMGLAAIGQFF
TGTGCCAGCATGGGACTAGCGGCCATAGGGCAGTTCTTC
>TRBJ2-7|TRBV29-1|13|NA|NA
CSVVFDSTYEQYF
TGCAGCGTTGTTTTCGACTCGACCTACGAGCAGTACTTC
>TRBJ2-7|TRBV2|15|NA|TRBD2
CASSGLAGGHWEQYF
TGTGCCAGCAGTGGACTAGCGGGGGGGCATTGGGAGCAGTACTTC
>TRBJ1-2|TRBV15|15|few|NA
CATPRKEMLNYGYTF
TGTGCCACCCCCCGGAAAGAGATGCTTAACTATGGCTACACCTTC
>TRBJ1-6|TRBV13|16|NA|NA
CASSLGTGARNSPLHF
TGTGCCAGCAGCTTAGGTACCGGGGCGAGAAATTCACCCCTCCACTTT
>TRBJ2-1|TRBV4-2|16|NA|TRBD2
CASSQALAGHYNEQFF
TGTGCCAGCAGCCAAGCCCTAGCGGGGCACTACAATGAGCAGTTCTTC
>TRBJ1-2|TRBV19|14|NA|TRBD1
CASSRPGGESGYTF
TGTGCCAGTAGTCGCCCAGGGGGTGAGTCTGGCTACACCTTC